The 32 T cell receptor beta chains listed next were all sequenced from one sample in a study of T cell responses to AZD1222 COVID-19 vaccine. The method was immunoSEQ multiplex PCR; TCRdb's version includes in-frame clones alone and lacks a portion of them. In the table there are about 130,000 clones, around 90% of which are singletons. The source material was peripheral blood, sampled on day 0 of AZD1222 vaccination. The receptors here all came from an adult in good health.

CDR3 in amino acids: CASSIGIAGGPRTDTQYF. The CDR3 bases are TGTGCCAGTAGTATTGGCATAGCGGGAGGGCCTAGGACAGATACGCAGTATTTT. V gene TRBV19 combines with J gene TRBJ2-3; 11 bases fit TRBD2. J lost 3 bases, V lost 3 bases, and 11 bases had no gene match. The CDR3 has 18 residues. The germline V gene has CDR1 LNHDA and CDR2 SQIVND (reference sequence). Filled out from reference TRBV19 and TRBJ2-3, the complete variable domain reads DGGITQSPKYLFRKEGQNVTLSCEQNLNHDAMYWYRQDPGQGLRLIYYSQIVNDFQKGDIAEGYSVSREKKESFPLTVTSAQKNPTAFYLCASSIGIAGGPRTDTQYFGPGTRLTVL.

The chain joins TRBV24-1 to TRBJ1-2; D gene unclear. With 6 bases removed from V and 1 base from J, the gap between germline ends came to 23 bases. CDR1 and CDR2 (germline): KGHDR, SFDVKD. The length of the CDR3 is 18 residues. The CDR3, as DNA: TGTGCCACCAGTCACAGCACGTTTCGGACCCCTGATAACTATGGCTACACCTTC. This codes for CATSHSTFRTPDNYGYTF.

V and J are TRBV10-3 and TRBJ2-1, with TRBD2 identical over 8 bases. J gave up 12 bases and V 4 bases, and 14 bases lay outside the gene matches. The CDR3 consists of 15 residues. In germline, CDR1 is ENHRY, CDR2 SYGVKD. The CDR3 DNA reads as TGTGCCATCAGTGCCCCGGGAGGGCTAGGTATGGGGCAGTTCTTC. Translated, it gives CAISAPGGLGMGQFF.

This chain connects TRBV30 to TRBJ1-1; D remains ambiguous. Germline V gene sequence: CDR1 GTSNPN, CDR2 SVGIG (reference sequence). CDR3 length equals 11 residues. Between the trimmed V and J ends, which lost 0 bases and 8 bases, there was a span of 7 bases. CDR3 sequence reads: CAWSVLGEAFF. The CDR3 DNA follows: TGTGCCTGGAGTGTATTGGGGGAAGCTTTCTTT. Full variable domain (missing parts from reference TRBV30 and TRBJ1-1): SQTIHQWPATLVQPVGSPLSLECTVEGTSNPNLYWYRQAAGRGLQLLFYSVGIGQISSEVPQNLSASRPQDRQFILSSKKLLLSDSGFYLCAWSVLGEAFFGQGTRLTVV.

The CDR3, as DNA: TGTGCCAGCAGCTTCCGGGCCGCGAACACCGGGGAGCTGTTTTTT. Protein sequence: CASSFRAANTGELFF. The gene calls are TRBV11-3 and TRBJ2-2; D is undetermined. V was clipped by 3 bases and J by 0 bases, with 8 bases between them. Germline V gene lookup returns CDR1 SGHNT and CDR2 YENEEA. The CDR3 sequence is 15 residues long.

The chain recombines TRBV5-4 with TRBJ1-4; tentative D call: TRBD1 (5 bases). The CDR3 spans 16 residues. Germline values: CDR1 SGHNT, CDR2 YYREEE (reference sequence). V lost 4 bases, J lost 0 bases, and 13 bases lay in between. CDR3 sequence reads: CASSVGGATTNEKLFF. The CDR3 nucleotides read TGTGCCAGCAGCGTCGGTGGGGCAACAACTAATGAAAAACTGTTTTTT. The full variable domain, with the rest looked up from reference TRBV5-4 and TRBJ1-4, is ETGVTQSPTHLIKTRGQQVTLRCSSQSGHNTVSWYQQALGQGPQFIFQYYREEENGRGNFPPRFSGLQFPNYSSELNVNALELDDSALYLCASSVGGATTNEKLFFGSGTQLSVL.

The chain employs TRBV10-3 and TRBJ1-4; 8 nucleotides match TRBD1. This CDR3 is built from 15 residues. V lost 10 bases to trimming and J lost 0 bases; unmatched junction nucleotides: 7. The germline gives CDR1 ENHRY, CDR2 SYGVKD. Written as DNA, the CDR3 is TGTGCCACCGGACAGGGAATATCAACTAATGAAAAACTGTTTTTT. This sequence encodes CATGQGISTNEKLFF.

The rearrangement joins TRBV2 to TRBJ1-1; D may be TRBD1 (6 bases). The CDR3 is 12 amino acids. V was pared by 10 bases and J by 6 bases, with 15 bases between. Germline V CDR1 and CDR2: SNHLY, FYNNEI. The CDR3 region is CAKFLKGAEAFF. DNA for the CDR3: TGTGCCAAATTCCTGAAGGGGGCTGAAGCTTTCTTT.

The chain recombines TRBV6-5 with TRBJ2-7, with D unclear. CDR3 size: 12 residues. With 5 bases removed from V and 0 bases from J, the gap between germline ends came to 5 bases. Germline V gene data show CDR1 as MNHEY and CDR2 as SVGAGI. In DNA, the CDR3 is TGTGCCAGCAGTCGTAACTCCTACGAGCAGTACTTC. This codes for CASSRNSYEQYF.

The V call is TRBV9, the J call TRBJ2-7; TRBD1 is a possible D gene (6 bases). Germline CDR1 SGDLS, CDR2 YYNGEE. V was pared by 5 bases and J by 1 base, with 10 bases between. This CDR3 has 13 amino acids. CDR3 coding DNA: TGTGCCAGCAGTTCCACAGGGTCCTACGAGCAGTACTTC. Its translation: CASSSTGSYEQYF.

This clone was counted between two and nine times. This chain joins TRBV10-1 and TRBJ2-3; 8 nucleotides align to TRBD2. Germline values: CDR1 WNHNN, CDR2 SYGVQD (reference sequence). V shed 3 bases and J 2 bases; nucleotides not matched to a gene: 1. The CDR3 runs to 14 residues. The CDR3 loop reads CASSDSGNTDTQYF. The CDR3 nucleotides read TGCGCCAGCAGTGATAGCGGGAACACAGATACGCAGTATTTT.

The chain is built from TRBV6-2 or TRBV6-3 and TRBJ1-1, with no clear D. V was trimmed by 3 bases and J by 1 base, leaving 12 bases between them. Germline assignment: CDR1 MNHEY and CDR2 SVGEGT. There are 15 residues in the CDR3. CDR3 bases: TGTGCCAGCAGTTATTCTTTCAAAAAGAACACTGAAGCTTTCTTT. Protein sequence: CASSYSFKKNTEAFF.

CDR3 region: CASSNTASYGYTF. The DNA of the CDR3 is TGTGCCAGCAGCAATACAGCGAGCTATGGCTACACCTTC. The chain employs TRBV6-2 or TRBV6-3 and TRBJ1-2; D not resolved. The CDR3 has 13 residues. Trimming shortened V by 6 bases and J by 4 bases, and 12 bases separated the two germline ends. The V gene's germline CDR1 is MNHEY and CDR2 SVGEGT.

The V and J genes are TRBV28 and TRBJ1-3, with TRBD1 matching over 8 bases. This CDR3 has 15 amino acids. CDR1 is MDHEN, CDR2 SYDVKM, per germline. With 5 bases clipped from V and 4 bases from J, the junction kept 7 bases outside the gene matches. The CDR3 loop reads CASSTTGGSGNTIYF. CDR3 bases: TGTGCCAGCAGTACTACAGGGGGTTCGGGAAACACCATATATTTT.

CDR3 sequence (DNA): TGTGCCAGCAGAATCTCCGGGACGGGGAACACTGAAGCTTTCTTT. Translating gives CASRISGTGNTEAFF. This rearrangement joins TRBV6-5 to TRBJ1-1, with D tentatively TRBD1 (5 bases). CDR1 and CDR2 (germline): MNHEY, SVGAGI. The V gene lost 6 bases and the J gene lost 1 base, with 15 bases spanning the gap. This CDR3 region has 15 residues.

The chain recombines TRBV6-5 with TRBJ1-6; no definite D call. The CDR3 has 15 residues. V lost 0 bases, J lost 9 bases, and 12 bases lay in between. Germline loops: CDR1 MNHEY, CDR2 SVGAGI. The CDR3 coding sequence is TGTGCCAGCAGTTACTCGACGGGTTTCGGTTCACCCCTCCACTTT. Translation gives CASSYSTGFGSPLHF.

This clone occurred once. Germline and junction disagree at one end, which may indicate a read error. The chain employs TRBV19 and TRBJ2-6; TRBD1 is a possible D gene (6 bases). The length of the CDR3 is 17 residues. Germline loops: CDR1 LNHDA, CDR2 SQIVND (reference sequence). CDR3 amino acids: CASGMGHKVSGANVLTF. The CDR3 nucleotides are TGTGCCAGTGGTATGGGACACAAAGTCTCTGGGGCCAACGTCCTGACTTTC.

The J gene is TRBJ2-1, the V gene TRBV10-3, with a tentative D call TRBD2 (6 bases). The V end was cut by 0 bases, the J end by 9 bases, with 9 bases between. The CDR3 has 13 amino acids. Looked up from germline, CDR1 is ENHRY and CDR2 is SYGVKD. The CDR3 DNA reads TGTGCCATCAGTGAGTCAGGGACTCTTGAGCAGTTCTTC. It yields the protein CAISESGTLEQFF.

The J gene is TRBJ1-2, the V gene TRBV10-3, with 8 bases lining up with TRBD1. Germline loops: CDR1 ENHRY, CDR2 SYGVKD. Trimming removed 6 bases from V and 5 bases from J; junction bases left unmatched: 5. The CDR3 is 13 residues long. The CDR3 DNA is TGTGCCATCAGCCTGGACAGGGAGTATGGCTACACCTTC. Its protein is CAISLDREYGYTF.

V gene TRBV28 combines with J gene TRBJ1-2, with TRBD1 as a possible D gene (5 bases). Germline CDR1 MDHEN, CDR2 SYDVKM. The CDR3 runs 15 residues. Trimming removed 4 bases from V and 2 bases from J, with 14 bases in between. CDR3 sequence (DNA): TGTGCCAGCAGTTCCTTGAGACAGCTGAACTATGGCTACACCTTC. Translated, it gives CASSSLRQLNYGYTF.

The chain carries TRBV5-8 and TRBJ2-7; TRBD2 matches at 7 bases. After removal of 2 bases from V and 3 bases from J, the junction contained 2 bases not matched to a gene. CDR1 SGHTS and CDR2 YDEGEE come from the germline V gene. The CDR3 extends over 13 amino acids. The CDR3 region has the DNA TGTGCCAGCAGCTTCGGACTAGGCTACGAGCAGTACTTC. Translated: CASSFGLGYEQYF. The full variable domain, with the rest looked up from reference TRBV5-8 and TRBJ2-7, is EAGVTQSPTHLIKTRGQQATLRCSPISGHTSVYWYQQALGLGLQFLLWYDEGEERNRGNFPPRFSGRQFPNYSSELNVNALELEDSALYLCASSFGLGYEQYFGPGTRLTVT.

The chain employs TRBV27 and TRBJ1-2, with 11 bases lining up with TRBD1. Trimming removed 6 bases from V and 2 bases from J; junction bases left unmatched: 5. The CDR3 loop spans 15 amino acids. Germline-derived CDR1 and CDR2 are MNHEY and SMNVEV (reference sequence). The CDR3 protein is CASSPDRGLNYGYTF. DNA for the CDR3: TGTGCCAGCAGCCCGGACAGGGGGCTCAACTATGGCTACACCTTC.

The J gene is TRBJ2-3, the V gene TRBV4-3; D may be TRBD2 (6 bases). V dropped 0 bases and J dropped 4 bases, with 11 bases sitting between them. The CDR3 length is 15 residues. Per the germline V gene, CDR1 is LGHNA and CDR2 is YSLEER. CDR3 sequence reads: CASSQDPGDPDTQYF. Here the CDR3 DNA reads TGCGCCAGCAGCCAAGATCCGGGGGACCCAGATACGCAGTATTTT.

Remarks on this clone: Other DNA sequences within the sample encode an identical CDR3. The chain links TRBV6-5 to TRBJ1-1; possible D gene TRBD1, 5 bases. The length of the CDR3 is 14 residues. CDR1 is MNHEY, CDR2 SVGAGI, per germline. The V gene lost 2 bases and the J gene lost 2 bases, with 9 bases spanning the gap. The CDR3 DNA reads TGTGCCAGCAGTTACGGGGGGAGAAACACTGAAGCTTTCTTT. Translating it yields CASSYGGRNTEAFF.

A single count supports this clone. This rearrangement joins TRBV3-1 (or the pseudogene TRBV3-2) to TRBJ1-4; TRBD1 aligns across 9 bases. Germline CDR1 and CDR2: LGHDT and YNNKEL (reference sequence). Losses at the gene ends were 3 bases for V and 9 bases for J; bases not matched to a gene: 8. The CDR3 is 15 residues long. The CDR3 loop reads CASSHHDRGKQKLFF. Here the CDR3 DNA reads TGTGCCAGCAGCCACCACGACAGGGGGAAACAAAAACTGTTTTTT.

This rearrangement joins TRBV28 to TRBJ1-4; D is unresolved. The germline gives CDR1 MDHEN, CDR2 SYDVKM. This CDR3 is built from 14 residues. V was cut by 5 bases and J by 0 bases, with 7 bases left in between. The CDR3 DNA follows: TGTGCCAGCAGTCCTTTCACAACTAATGAAAAACTGTTTTTT. Translated, it gives CASSPFTTNEKLFF.

For this clone: An end of the junction does not agree with germline; a read error may underlie this. The chain is built from TRBV19 and TRBJ2-4, with TRBD1 as a possible D gene (6 bases). This CDR3 has 13 residues. Germline V CDR1 and CDR2: LNHDA, SQIVND (reference sequence). CDR3 amino acids: CASSTSPGDGQIF. The CDR3 bases are TGTGCCAGTAGTACCTCCCCAGGGGACGGCCAAATCTTC.

J is TRBJ1-1 and V is TRBV12-5; no reliable D call. This CDR3 spans 11 amino acids. Germline CDR1 and CDR2: LGHNT and FRNRAP. V lost 3 bases and J 6 bases, leaving 5 bases between the germline ends. For the CDR3, the DNA is TGTGCTAGTGGTTTTTCGGCTGAAGCTTTCTTT. Its translation is CASGFSAEAFF.

J is TRBJ2-1 and V is TRBV24-1; 9 bases are a match to TRBD2. Germline assignment: CDR1 KGHDR and CDR2 SFDVKD. J gave up 3 bases and V 9 bases, and 8 bases lay outside the gene matches. The CDR3 is 15 residues long. The CDR3 loop is CATGERLADYNEQFF. CDR3 DNA: TGTGCCACCGGAGAACGACTAGCGGACTACAATGAGCAGTTCTTC.

V gene TRBV9 combines with J gene TRBJ2-3; TRBD2 aligns across 9 bases. Losses at the gene ends were 4 bases for V and 5 bases for J; bases not matched to a gene: 8. The CDR3 sequence is 15 residues long. CDR1 and CDR2 from the germline V gene are SGDLS and YYNGEE. The CDR3 coding sequence is TGTGCCAGCAGCCCCCGGCCACTAGCGGGAGATACGCAGTATTTT. It translates to CASSPRPLAGDTQYF.

The V gene is TRBV10-1, the J gene TRBJ1-1; tentatively, D is TRBD1 (6 bases). CDR3 length: 14 residues. Germline assignment: CDR1 WNHNN and CDR2 SYGVQD (reference sequence). Trimming cost V 3 bases and J 4 bases, with 12 bases left between them. CDR3 amino acids: CASSEDRYGTEAFF. The CDR3 DNA sequence: TGCGCCAGCAGTGAAGACAGGTACGGCACTGAAGCTTTCTTT.

Of note for this clone: The sample has other DNA sequences that encode this CDR3 too. This chain uses TRBV19 with TRBJ1-1; D gene ambiguous. The CDR3 contains 14 residues. Trimming shortened V by 1 base and J by 1 base, and 7 bases separated the two germline ends. Germline lookup yields CDR1 LNHDA and CDR2 SQIVND (reference sequence). The CDR3 spells CASSIGRGNTEAFF. The CDR3 DNA is TGTGCCAGTAGTATAGGACGGGGGAACACTGAAGCTTTCTTT.